A selection of T cell receptor beta chains follows, all from one sample in a study of T cells in Graves' hyperthyroidism and ophthalmopathy. TCRdb redid the calling of the multiplex PCR reads with MiXCR, one entry per CDR3 protein. In the table there are around 340,000 distinct CDR3 sequences, about 18% of which are singletons. Sequenced sample: blood. These receptors were taken from a woman aged 25 to 39 with Graves' hyperthyroidism that later progressed to Graves' ophthalmopathy. Both conserved end residues are part of each CDR3. Each record gives: V gene, J gene, CDR3 protein.

TRBV6-1	TRBJ2-3	CAVKRGPTDTQYF
TRBV9	TRBJ2-7	CASSVGTSGGLSSYEQYF
TRBV5-8	TRBJ2-3	CASSPSSGGGTDTQYF
TRBV3-1	TRBJ2-1	CASQTTGETVYNEQFF
TRBV7-9	TRBJ2-1	CASSRRSRGEQFF
TRBV19	TRBJ2-3	CASSIFGASGSSDTQYF
TRBV12-3/TRBV12-4	TRBJ2-2	CASSFTGHRGSGELFF
TRBV7-2	TRBJ2-1	CASSLIGTYNEQFF
TRBV10-1	TRBJ1-5	CASSVGINQPQHF
TRBV10-1	TRBJ2-7	CASSEGLAGVSYEQYF
TRBV20-1	TRBJ2-3	CSARPGLAGGVTDTQYF
TRBV3-1	TRBJ1-1	CASSQAGELGAFF
TRBV7-9	TRBJ1-1	CASSPTERAFF
TRBV11-2	TRBJ2-5	CASSLFMFGHEEETQYF
TRBV5-1	TRBJ2-7	CASSLAVAGSREQYF
TRBV5-4	TRBJ1-1	CASSFRTTEAFF
TRBV5-1	TRBJ2-3	CASSFRTSGRLRTDTQYF
TRBV7-9	TRBJ2-5	CASSLGHQETQYF